These 26 T cell receptor beta chains originate from one sample sequenced in a study of OX40 agonist ivuxolimab in advanced cancers. Clones were read by immunoSEQ multiplex PCR, and TCRdb kept only the in-frame ones, dropping some. This table has roughly 76,000 clones, roughly 91% appearing once. The sample was CD4+ or CD8+ T cells sorted from blood, taken in a trial of the OX40 agonist ivuxolimab. The receptors were gathered from an adult with an advanced solid tumor such as melanoma, head and neck, liver or kidney cancer.

The chain couples TRBV30 to TRBJ1-5; D gene ambiguous. The CDR3 length is 14 residues. V was shortened by 0 bases and J by 3 bases, with 9 bases between the two germline ends. Germline loops: CDR1 GTSNPN, CDR2 SVGIG (reference sequence). CDR3 amino acids: CAWSVGVPNQPQHF. CDR3 sequence (DNA): TGTGCCTGGAGTGTAGGTGTCCCCAATCAGCCCCAGCATTTT.

This clone turned up a few times. The chain couples TRBV27 to TRBJ2-7; D not resolved. CDR1 and CDR2 from the germline V gene are MNHEY and SMNVEV (reference sequence). This CDR3 is 12 amino acids long. V was clipped by 6 bases and J by 6 bases, with 12 bases between them. The CDR3 sequence: CASREPWVEQYF. In nucleotides, the CDR3 is TGTGCCAGCAGGGAGCCTTGGGTCGAGCAGTACTTC.

This chain joins TRBV28 and TRBJ2-7, with unresolved D. The CDR3 runs 14 residues. Germline CDR1 and CDR2: MDHEN and SYDVKM. V was clipped by 6 bases and J by 1 base, with 13 bases between them. For the CDR3, the DNA is TGTGCCAGCAGCCCCCCTTATGGTTCCTACGAGCAGTACTTC. Translation: CASSPPYGSYEQYF.

The rearrangement links TRBV29-1 to TRBJ1-1; D may be TRBD1 (5 bases). From germline, CDR1 is SQVTM and CDR2 ANQGSEA. Trimming took off 4 bases at V and 6 bases at J, with 12 bases between the two ends. CDR3 length: 12 residues. Here the CDR3 DNA reads TGCAGCGTTGGGACGGGGGTTGCTGAAGCTTTCTTT. Residues: CSVGTGVAEAFF.

The rearrangement links TRBV19 to TRBJ1-2; 7 bases fit TRBD1. Trimming at V came to 5 bases and at J to 4 bases, leaving 13 bases not matched to a gene. The CDR3 length is 16 residues. Germline lookup yields CDR1 LNHDA and CDR2 SQIVND (reference sequence). For the CDR3, the DNA is TGTGCCAGTAGTTTACGACAGGGCGTGGGAAGCTATGGCTACACCTTC. Encoded protein: CASSLRQGVGSYGYTF.

As to this clone: At one end, the junction sequence differs from germline, possibly due to a read error. The rearrangement joins TRBV14 to TRBJ2-5, with D maybe TRBD2 (6 bases). The CDR3 is made up of 14 amino acids. Germline V gene lookup returns CDR1 SGHDN and CDR2 FVKESK. The CDR3 DNA is TGTGCCAGCAGTACTAAGGGACTCGGGGAGACCCAGCACTTC. Translated: CASSTKGLGETQHF.

This chain connects TRBV6-5 to TRBJ2-3; possible D gene TRBD2, 5 bases. The V gene's germline CDR1 is MNHEY and CDR2 SVGAGI. Trimming cost V 2 bases and J 2 bases, with 11 bases left between them. There are 15 residues in the CDR3. CDR3 DNA sequence: TGTGCCAGCAGTTACCAAGCGGATTCCACAGATACGCAGTATTTT. This gives the protein CASSYQADSTDTQYF.

The chain links TRBV5-5 to TRBJ1-2, with 7 bases lining up with TRBD1. The CDR3 contains 15 residues. Germline V lookup: CDR1 SGHKS, CDR2 YYEKEE (reference sequence). The V gene end was trimmed by 4 bases and the J gene end by 9 bases; junction bases not matched to a gene: 15. This chain's CDR3 is CASSRRGQLSESYTF. The CDR3 DNA follows: TGTGCCAGCAGCCGTAGGGGACAGCTCTCGGAGAGCTACACCTTC. The full variable domain, its missing parts supplied by reference TRBV5-5 and TRBJ1-2, is DAGVTQSPTHLIKTRGQQVTLRCSPISGHKSVSWYQQVLGQGPQFIFQYYEKEERGRGNFPDRFSARQFPNYSSELNVNALLLGDSALYLCASSRRGQLSESYTFGSGTRLTVV.

This clone has just a few counts. The CDR3: CASDPGVTGELFF. CDR3 nucleotides: TGTGCCAGCGACCCAGGGGTTACCGGGGAGCTGTTTTTT. The chain recombines TRBV2 with TRBJ2-2; D is possibly TRBD1 (6 bases). This CDR3 has 13 amino acids. V was cut by 8 bases and J by 5 bases, with 12 bases left in between. CDR1 and CDR2 from the germline V gene are SNHLY and FYNNEI.

The rearrangement uses TRBV30 and TRBJ1-4, with D maybe TRBD1 (6 bases). The germline V gene encodes CDR1 GTSNPN and CDR2 SVGIG (reference sequence). CDR3 length: 14 residues. V lost 4 bases to trimming and J lost 4 bases, with 13 bases between them. For the CDR3, the DNA is TGTGCCTGGAAATGGGGGGCCGGTAATGAAAAACTGTTTTTT. This translates into CAWKWGAGNEKLFF.

The rearrangement uses TRBV5-6 and TRBJ1-4; D is unclear. Germline V gives CDR1 SGHDT, CDR2 YYEEEE. CDR3 length equals 11 residues. V was shortened by 3 bases and J by 8 bases, with 5 bases between the two germline ends. The CDR3 reads CASSYGEKLFF. In nucleotides, the CDR3 is TGTGCCAGCAGCTACGGCGAAAAACTGTTTTTT.

V and J are TRBV28 and TRBJ2-2; TRBD1 matches 7 bases. Germline V gives CDR1 MDHEN, CDR2 SYDVKM. The CDR3 has 16 residues. Germline trimming cut 10 bases from V and 0 bases from J; bases unmatched to any gene: 11. The DNA for the CDR3 is TGTGCCATCACAACGGGACAGACCGCGAACACCGGGGAGCTGTTTTTT. This translates into CAITTGQTANTGELFF.

This chain uses TRBV25-1 with TRBJ2-2, with a tentative D call TRBD1 (6 bases). The V gene's germline CDR1 is MGHDK and CDR2 SYGVNS. The CDR3 loop spans 14 amino acids. The V gene lost 5 bases and the J gene lost 7 bases, with 14 bases spanning the gap. CDR3 sequence: CASSRAGEGGELFF. The CDR3 DNA sequence: TGTGCCAGCAGTCGGGCAGGGGAAGGCGGGGAGCTGTTTTTT.

This sequence joins TRBV5-1 and TRBJ2-1, with 11 bases lining up with TRBD2. CDR3 size: 15 residues. Per germline, CDR1 SGHRS and CDR2 YFSETQ. The trim removed 1 base at V and 8 bases at J, leaving 5 bases unmatched. The CDR3 loop is CASSLMTSGIDEQFF. The CDR3 DNA sequence: TGCGCCAGCAGCTTGATGACTAGCGGGATCGATGAGCAGTTCTTC.

The rearrangement joins TRBV19 to TRBJ2-1; 9 bases are shared with TRBD2. V lost 5 bases and J lost 1; bases outside the gene matches: 9. This CDR3 spans 17 amino acids. The V gene's germline CDR1 is LNHDA and CDR2 SQIVND (reference sequence). As DNA, the CDR3 is TGTGCCAGTAGTGTCCAATCTAGCGGGGCATCCTACAATGAGCAGTTCTTC. It codes for CASSVQSSGASYNEQFF. The full variable domain, in which reference TRBV19 and TRBJ2-1 provide the parts outside the CDR3, is DGGITQSPKYLFRKEGQNVTLSCEQNLNHDAMYWYRQDPGQGLRLIYYSQIVNDFQKGDIAEGYSVSREKKESFPLTVTSAQKNPTAFYLCASSVQSSGASYNEQFFGPGTRLTVL.

Details on this clone: The same CDR3 is also encoded by other DNA sequences in this sample. This chain links TRBV6-5 with TRBJ2-7, with 7 bases identical to TRBD1. CDR3 size: 14 residues. Germline CDR1 and CDR2: MNHEY and SVGAGI. Losses at the gene ends were 6 bases for V and 0 bases for J; bases not matched to a gene: 5. In DNA form, the CDR3 reads TGTGCCAGCAGCTCAGACAGGGCCTCCTACGAGCAGTACTTC. It encodes CASSSDRASYEQYF.

The chain recombines TRBV28 with TRBJ1-2, with D unclear. The CDR3 loop spans 14 amino acids. Germline loops: CDR1 MDHEN, CDR2 SYDVKM. The V end was cut by 3 bases, the J end by 0 bases, with 8 bases between. The CDR3 DNA is TGTGCCAGCAGTTTGGTAGCTGCTAACTATGGCTACACCTTC. Protein sequence: CASSLVAANYGYTF.

Only a few counts were recorded for this clone. The chain combines TRBV27 with TRBJ1-2; D is ambiguous. Trimming stripped 4 bases from V and 4 bases from J, with 10 bases between. CDR3 length equals 13 residues. Germline CDR1 MNHEY, CDR2 SMNVEV (reference sequence). CDR3 in DNA: TGTGCCAGCAGTTCCGAGATGGGCTATGGCTACACCTTC. Protein product: CASSSEMGYGYTF.

The chain links TRBV4-3 to TRBJ1-1, with D uncertain. V dropped 1 base and J dropped 4 bases, with 10 bases sitting between them. The CDR3 spans 14 residues. Per the germline V gene, CDR1 is LGHNA and CDR2 is YSLEER. Written as DNA, the CDR3 is TGCGCCAGCAGCCAAGGTGGGTTTGCCACTGAAGCTTTCTTT. Residues: CASSQGGFATEAFF.

The rearrangement joins TRBV11-2 to TRBJ2-7; D uncertain. The germline gives CDR1 SGHAT, CDR2 FQNNGV. V dropped 5 bases and J dropped 1 base, with 12 bases sitting between them. The CDR3 is 14 residues long. The CDR3 is CASSPRRESYEQYF. The CDR3 nucleotides read TGTGCCAGCAGCCCCCGTCGCGAATCCTACGAGCAGTACTTC.

This chain uses TRBV28 with TRBJ2-7; D tentatively fits TRBD1 or TRBD2 (5 bases each). The CDR3 loop spans 13 amino acids. Trimming took off 2 bases at V and 2 bases at J, with 7 bases between the two ends. Germline V lookup: CDR1 MDHEN, CDR2 SYDVKM. The CDR3: CASSLGGPYEQYF. CDR3 nucleotides: TGTGCCAGCAGTTTAGGGGGACCCTACGAGCAGTACTTC.

The V and J genes are TRBV11-2 and TRBJ2-3; no clear D gene. Trimming removed 5 bases at V and 2 bases at J, with 11 bases between. Germline CDR1 and CDR2: SGHAT and FQNNGV. This CDR3 region has 14 residues. The CDR3 sequence is CASSTLDLTDTQYF. The CDR3 DNA sequence: TGTGCCAGCAGCACCCTGGACCTCACAGATACGCAGTATTTT.

V gene TRBV30 combines with J gene TRBJ2-6; 9 nucleotides align to TRBD1. V shed 7 bases and J 2 bases; nucleotides not matched to a gene: 12. CDR1 is GTSNPN, CDR2 SVGIG, per germline (reference sequence). The CDR3 consists of 17 residues. The CDR3 region is CASNRRTGVAGANVLTF. CDR3 bases: TGTGCCTCGAATAGACGGACAGGGGTAGCTGGGGCCAACGTCCTGACTTTC.

This clone was detected only once. This sequence joins TRBV7-9 and TRBJ2-7; D remains ambiguous. V was clipped by 5 bases and J by 5 bases, with 13 bases between them. Germline CDR1 SEHNR, CDR2 FQNEAQ (reference sequence). The CDR3 is 13 amino acids. CDR3: CASSPIRADEQYF. CDR3 in DNA: TGTGCCAGCAGCCCCATACGGGCCGACGAGCAGTACTTC.

Regarding this clone: At one end the junction does not follow the germline gene, possibly because of a read error. The rearrangement uses TRBV30 and TRBJ2-7; 7 bases align to TRBD1. The germline gives CDR1 GTSNPN, CDR2 SVGIG (reference sequence). The CDR3 runs to 11 residues. The DNA for the CDR3 is TGTGCCTGGAGTGTCGGGACAGTTCACCACTTC. It encodes CAWSVGTVHHF.

The V gene is TRBV5-4, the J gene TRBJ1-3, with D possibly matching TRBD1 (6 bases). The germline V gene encodes CDR1 SGHNT and CDR2 YYREEE (reference sequence). This CDR3 has 16 residues. Trimming pared 4 bases from V and 0 bases from J, leaving 14 bases between. CDR3 sequence: CASSRGGLNSGNTIYF. The CDR3 DNA sequence: TGTGCCAGCAGCCGAGGGGGACTGAACTCTGGAAACACCATATATTTT.